Shown below are 5 T cell receptor beta chains from a single sample sequenced in a study of cytomegalovirus exposure and HLA in healthy donors. The PCR employed 60 Vbeta primers together with 13 Jbeta primers. This table comes from immunoSEQ multiplex PCR, and its TCRdb copy is limited to in-frame clones, with some not included. The sample lists 140,000 to 150,000 clones, 60% to 85% occurring once. Material for sequencing was PBMCs. These receptors all stem from a middle-aged woman in good health and CMV-seropositive.

The rearrangement uses TRBV30 and TRBJ1-2, with TRBD1 matching over 11 bases. CDR1 GTSNPN and CDR2 SVGIG come from the germline V gene (reference sequence). J was trimmed by 8 bases and V by 1 base; bases with no gene match: 9. This CDR3 has 15 amino acids. The CDR3, as DNA: TGTGCCTGGAGTGCTCCCCCGGGACAGGGGGTAGGCTACACCTTC. It is translated as CAWSAPPGQGVGYTF.

The genes are TRBV28 and TRBJ2-7, with 10 bases lining up with TRBD2. V shed 5 bases and J 7 bases; nucleotides not matched to a gene: 14. The germline V gene encodes CDR1 MDHEN and CDR2 SYDVKM. There are 16 residues in the CDR3. CDR3 residues: CASSLARHSGGPEQYF. Written as DNA, the CDR3 is TGTGCCAGCAGTCTTGCCCGGCATAGCGGGGGGCCTGAGCAGTACTTC.

The chain is built from TRBV25-1 and TRBJ2-7, with 13 bases fitting TRBD2. V shed 6 bases and J 3 bases; nucleotides not matched to a gene: 5. The germline gives CDR1 MGHDK, CDR2 SYGVNS. CDR3 length: 15 amino acids. CDR3 region: CASRATSGGGYEQYF. CDR3 nucleotide sequence: TGTGCCAGCAGGGCAACTAGCGGGGGGGGCTACGAGCAGTACTTC.

The chain carries TRBV4-1 and TRBJ2-3; possible D gene TRBD1, 5 bases. Germline lookup yields CDR1 MGHRA and CDR2 YSYEKL. This CDR3 contains 16 residues. Trimming pared 4 bases from V and 5 bases from J, leaving 19 bases between. The CDR3 DNA sequence: TGCGCCAGCAGCCTCCCACTCCGGACACAACTAGATACGCAGTATTTT. Protein: CASSLPLRTQLDTQYF.

This rearrangement joins TRBV2 to TRBJ1-2; TRBD1 aligns across 7 bases. CDR1 is SNHLY, CDR2 FYNNEI, per germline. The CDR3 runs to 14 residues. The junction had 6 bases not matched to a gene; V was cut back by 6 bases and J by 2 bases. In DNA form, the CDR3 reads TGTGCCAGCAGGGGGGACAGTGAAAACTATGGCTACACCTTC. Translated: CASRGDSENYGYTF.